A single sample gave rise to the 10 T cell receptor beta chains below, sequenced in a study of radiotherapy plus CTLA-4 blockade in lung cancer. The protocol was immunoSEQ multiplex PCR, while the TCRdb copy is restricted to in-frame clones and leaves out a portion. The table includes about 80,000 clones, about four fifths detected once. The sample in question was peripheral blood, obtained from a patient treated with radiotherapy plus ipilimumab. These TCRs come from a human donor with non-small cell lung cancer whose response to radiotherapy plus ipilimumab could not be evaluated. Some clones in this sample may be carry-over from other donors' samples.

This chain uses TRBV5-1 with TRBJ2-7; 8 bases are a match to TRBD1. Germline-derived CDR1 and CDR2 are SGHRS and YFSETQ. V dropped 5 bases and J dropped 1; count of bases not matched to a gene: 17. CDR3 length equals 18 residues. The CDR3 sequence is CASSSVPSRDRLSYEQYF. CDR3 nucleotides: TGCGCCAGCAGTTCAGTTCCCTCCCGGGACAGGCTTTCCTACGAGCAGTACTTC.

The rearrangement uses TRBV7-9 and TRBJ1-1; D possibly corresponds to TRBD1 (5 bases). From germline, CDR1 is SEHNR and CDR2 FQNEAQ (reference sequence). V lost 1 base, J lost 7 bases, and 10 bases lay in between. The CDR3 contains 13 residues. CDR3 nucleotides: TGTGCCAGCAGCTTAGGGGGCGGGATTGAAGCTTTCTTT. This encodes CASSLGGGIEAFF.

A few counts support this clone. The rearrangement links TRBV6-5 to TRBJ1-6; D might be TRBD1 (5 bases). CDR3 length equals 14 residues. V lost 5 bases and J 8 bases, leaving 13 bases between the germline ends. The germline CDR1 and CDR2 sequences are MNHEY and SVGAGI. CDR3 bases: TGTGCCAGCAGTCCCCGGGGGATCTATTCACCCCTCCACTTT. Its protein is CASSPRGIYSPLHF.

The rearrangement links TRBV7-9 to TRBJ1-2; 10 bases are shared with TRBD1. This CDR3 spans 17 amino acids. The V gene end was trimmed by 2 bases and the J gene end by 7 bases; junction bases not matched to a gene: 13. The V gene's germline CDR1 is SEHNR and CDR2 FQNEAQ (reference sequence). CDR3 DNA sequence: TGTGCCAGCAGCTTACCGGGTCTAGACAGGGGGCGCGGTGGCTACACCTTC. This gives the protein CASSLPGLDRGRGGYTF.

Of note for this clone: This could be a read error, since a much larger clone is one nucleotide away. V and J are TRBV5-6 and TRBJ2-7; 11 nucleotides line up with TRBD1. J lost 5 bases, V lost 0 bases, and 4 bases had no gene match. CDR1 and CDR2 (germline): SGHDT, YYEEEE. The CDR3 runs 15 residues. In nucleotides, the CDR3 is TGTGCCAGCAGCTTGGGGGACAGGGGGTTCGACGAGCAGTACTTC. Residues: CASSLGDRGFDEQYF. Drawing the rest from reference TRBV5-6 and TRBJ2-7, the complete variable domain is DAGVTQSPTHLIKTRGQQVTLRCSPKSGHDTVSWYQQALGQGPQFIFQYYEEEERQRGNFPDRFSGHQFPNYSSELNVNALLLGDSALYLCASSLGDRGFDEQYFGPGTRLTVT.

This clone was found many times. This rearrangement joins TRBV11-2 to TRBJ2-7, with unresolved D. V was cut by 0 bases and J by 1 base, with 4 bases left in between. This CDR3 is built from 13 residues. Germline CDR1 SGHAT, CDR2 FQNNGV. The CDR3 DNA sequence: TGTGCCAGCAGCTTAGAACGGTCCTACGAGCAGTACTTC. It translates to CASSLERSYEQYF.

This clone was seen repeatedly, ten times or more. The chain links TRBV2 to TRBJ1-3; the match to TRBD1 covers 7 bases. CDR3 length: 14 residues. V lost 10 bases and J lost 0; bases outside the gene matches: 6. Germline CDR1 is SNHLY and CDR2 is FYNNEI. The CDR3 DNA reads TGTGCCACCAAGGGGACAGACTCTGGAAACACCATATATTTT. Translation gives CATKGTDSGNTIYF.

The chain joins TRBV15 to TRBJ2-2; a weak D match, TRBD2 (6 bases). Germline V gene sequence: CDR1 LNHNV, CDR2 YYDKDF (reference sequence). The V and J ends lost 3 bases and 6 bases respectively, with 17 bases between them. The CDR3 covers 16 residues. CDR3 nucleotide sequence: TGTGCCACCAGCAGGGGGGACGGAGGGCAATCCGGGGAGCTGTTTTTT. This sequence encodes CATSRGDGGQSGELFF. The complete variable domain, with remaining parts taken from reference TRBV15 and TRBJ2-2, reads DAMVIQNPRYQVTQFGKPVTLSCSQTLNHNVMYWYQQKSSQAPKLLFHYYDKDFNNEADTPDNFQSRRPNTSFCFLDIRSPGLGDTAMYLCATSRGDGGQSGELFFGEGSRLTVL.

This chain uses TRBV7-9 with TRBJ2-5; 7 positions match TRBD1. With V trimmed by 5 bases and J by 1 base, 13 bases remained unmatched. The CDR3 has 17 residues. Germline loops: CDR1 SEHNR, CDR2 FQNEAQ (reference sequence). The CDR3 sequence is CASSVQRDRGFQETQYF. The CDR3 coding sequence is TGTGCCAGCAGCGTGCAACGGGACAGAGGTTTCCAAGAGACCCAGTACTTC.

The chain joins TRBV11-3 to TRBJ1-5, with 8 nucleotides matching TRBD1. With 0 bases clipped from V and 4 bases from J, the junction kept 8 bases outside the gene matches. CDR1 is SGHNT and CDR2 is YENEEA in the germline V gene. The CDR3 is 17 residues long. The chain's CDR3 is CASSLEAGGRRNQPQHF. The CDR3 DNA sequence: TGTGCCAGCAGCTTAGAAGCAGGGGGCAGACGAAATCAGCCCCAGCATTTT. The full variable domain, completed using reference TRBV11-3 and TRBJ1-5, is EAGVVQSPRYKIIEKKQPVAFWCNPISGHNTLYWYLQNLGQGPELLIRYENEEAVDDSQLPKDRFSAERLKGVDSTLKIQPAELGDSAVYLCASSLEAGGRRNQPQHFGDGTRLSIL.